The rows below give T cell receptor beta chains drawn from one sample of a study of cytomegalovirus exposure and HLA in healthy donors. Libraries were prepared by immunoSEQ multiplex PCR; TCRdb keeps only in-frame clonotypes and omits some of them. The data hold about 160,000 clones, with around four fifths observed a single time. Sequencing input: PBMCs. These receptors originate from a woman aged 25 to 39 in good health and CMV-seronegative. CDR3s include the opening cysteine and the closing phenylalanine or tryptophan. The D gene is left open where the match is weak. Size values are once, few and many counts, or a class for expanded clones, and some rows have none.

d_call j_call v_call clone_size cdr3_aa cdr3_nt
- TRBJ2-1 TRBV13 - CASSLFFSYNEQFF TGTGCCAGCAGCTTATTCTTTAGCTACAATGAGCAGTTCTTC
TRBD2 TRBJ2-5 TRBV6-5 few CASSYSPSGEETQYF TGTGCCAGCAGTTACTCCCCGAGCGGGGAAGAGACCCAGTACTTC
- TRBJ1-1 TRBV28 - CATRTANTEAFF TGTGCCACCCGGACAGCGAACACTGAAGCTTTCTTT
- TRBJ1-1 TRBV29-1 few CSVLRGTEAFF TGCAGCGTTCTTAGGGGCACTGAAGCTTTCTTT
- TRBJ1-6 TRBV2 - CASSAIQTKTGDSPLHF TGTGCCAGCAGTGCAATCCAAACGAAGACGGGGGATTCACCCCTCCACTTT
TRBD1 TRBJ2-2 TRBV13 - CASSPKTGGGNTGELFF TGTGCCAGCAGCCCAAAGACAGGGGGCGGTAACACCGGGGAGCTGTTTTTT
- TRBJ1-1 TRBV7-8 few CASSFGGSEAFF TGTGCCAGCAGCTTTGGCGGGTCTGAAGCTTTCTTT
- TRBJ1-1 TRBV30 - CAWSVRGTEAFF TGTGCCTGGAGTGTACGGGGGACTGAAGCTTTCTTT
- TRBJ1-2 TRBV7-2 - CASSHPWTDINYGYTF TGTGCCAGCAGCCACCCCTGGACAGACATAAACTATGGCTACACCTTC
- TRBJ1-1 TRBV7-8 - CASSIRSGDTEAFF TGTGCCAGCAGCATAAGGTCAGGGGACACTGAAGCTTTCTTT
- TRBJ2-5 TRBV6-1 - CASSDWASRETQYF TGTGCCAGCAGTGACTGGGCTAGCCGGGAGACCCAGTACTTC
TRBD2 TRBJ2-7 TRBV5-1 - CASSLVAGGSREQYF TGCGCCAGCAGCTTGGTTGCGGGGGGGTCGAGGGAGCAGTACTTC
TRBD1 TRBJ1-5 TRBV6-1 - CASTEGDRPNRPQHF TGTGCCAGCACCGAGGGGGACAGGCCAAATCGGCCCCAGCATTTT
TRBD1 TRBJ2-7 TRBV11-2 - CASSQRAGTTGLPGEQYF TGTGCCAGCAGCCAACGGGCTGGGACGACAGGGCTCCCAGGAGAGCAGTACTTC
- TRBJ1-5 TRBV6-6 - CASAGSASNQPQHF TGTGCCAGCGCGGGGTCGGCAAGCAATCAGCCCCAGCATTTT
- TRBJ2-1 TRBV5-1 - CASSLEVAQNEQFF TGCGCCAGCAGCTTGGAGGTAGCGCAGAATGAGCAGTTCTTC
- TRBJ2-5 TRBV19 - CASSNPGGLEETQYF TGTGCCAGTAGTAATCCCGGGGGTCTCGAAGAGACCCAGTACTTC
TRBD1 TRBJ1-3 TRBV4-1 - CASSQDLVTGLGNTIYF TGCGCCAGCAGCCAAGATCTCGTGACAGGGCTTGGAAACACCATATATTTT
TRBD1 TRBJ1-2 TRBV7-3 - CASSPGQGAGGYTF TGTGCCAGCAGCCCCGGACAGGGGGCTGGTGGCTACACCTTC
TRBD2 TRBJ2-7 TRBV14 once CASRPGTSASYEQYF TGTGCCAGCAGACCCGGGACTAGTGCCTCCTACGAGCAGTACTTC
- TRBJ1-3 TRBV19 - CASANGNTIYF TGTGCCAGTGCGAATGGAAACACCATATATTTT
TRBD1 TRBJ1-2 TRBV2 - CASSQLGQGTGGYTF TGTGCCAGCAGTCAACTTGGACAGGGAACGGGTGGCTACACCTTC
- TRBJ2-3 TRBV6-1 - CASSAWTYTDTQYF TGTGCCAGCAGTGCCTGGACTTACACAGATACGCAGTATTTT
TRBD1 TRBJ1-1 TRBV18 - CASSPPVTGGPNTEAFF TGTGCCAGCTCACCACCGGTGACAGGGGGCCCGAACACTGAAGCTTTCTTT
TRBD1 TRBJ2-5 TRBV14 - CASSLRTGGQETQYF TGTGCCAGCAGCCTTCGGACAGGGGGGCAAGAGACCCAGTACTTC
TRBD2 TRBJ2-5 TRBV5-1 - CASSPAGVGETQYF TGCGCCAGCAGCCCCGCGGGGGTCGGCGAGACCCAGTACTTC
- TRBJ1-1 TRBV7-6 - CASSSQRNTEAFF TGTGCCAGCAGCTCCCAGCGAAACACTGAAGCTTTCTTT
TRBD1 TRBJ1-4 TRBV7-2 - CASSLGTGKLFF TGTGCCAGCAGCTTAGGGACAGGGAAACTGTTTTTT
- TRBJ1-1 TRBV29-1 - CSVAPMGLEAFF TGCAGCGTCGCACCGATGGGGCTTGAAGCTTTCTTT
- TRBJ2-2 TRBV5-1 - CASSADRSNTGELFF TGCGCCAGCAGCGCAGACAGGTCGAACACCGGGGAGCTGTTTTTT
TRBD1 TRBJ2-1 TRBV6-5 - CASSNTGGSYNEQFF TGTGCCAGCAGTAACACAGGGGGCTCCTACAATGAGCAGTTCTTC
- TRBJ1-1 TRBV2 - CASEQDTNTEAFF TGTGCCAGTGAACAGGACACGAACACTGAAGCTTTCTTT
- TRBJ2-7 TRBV5-1 once CASSLAWTQAYEQYF TGCGCCAGCAGCTTGGCGTGGACACAAGCTTACGAGCAGTACTTC
TRBD1 TRBJ1-2 TRBV7-2 - CASSSTTGQRNYGYTF TGTGCCAGCAGCTCAACGACGGGACAGCGTAACTATGGCTACACCTTC
- TRBJ1-6 TRBV30 - CAWRTAASSYNSPLHF TGTGCCTGGAGGACAGCCGCGAGCTCCTATAATTCACCCCTCCACTTT
TRBD1 TRBJ1-3 TRBV7-2 - CASSLAGTGGNTIYF TGTGCCAGCAGCTTAGCAGGGACAGGGGGAAACACCATATATTTT
TRBD2 TRBJ2-7 TRBV30 - CAWSRTSGGLTYEQYF TGCGCCTGGAGTCGGACTAGCGGGGGACTAACCTACGAGCAGTACTTC
- TRBJ1-1 TRBV6-5 - CASSYSASGKAFF TGTGCCAGCAGTTACTCGGCGTCAGGTAAAGCTTTCTTT
TRBD1 TRBJ2-1 TRBV7-8 - CASSQTRRDRGGNEQFF TGTGCCAGCAGCCAGACCCGCCGGGACAGGGGGGGCAATGAGCAGTTCTTC
TRBD1 TRBJ2-6 TRBV7-9 - CSSSTQTGAGLGANVLTF TGTTCCAGCAGCACCCAGACAGGGGCCGGTTTAGGGGCCAACGTCCTGACTTTC
- TRBJ1-5 TRBV6-4 - CASSVTGRSQPQHF TGTGCCAGCAGTGTGACAGGTCGCAGTCAGCCCCAGCATTTT
- TRBJ2-5 TRBV9 - CASSVGSFGEETQYF TGTGCCAGCAGCGTAGGGAGCTTTGGGGAGGAGACCCAGTACTTC